The rows below give T cell receptor beta chains drawn from one sample of a study. TCRdb used MiXCR to reprocess the reads, holding one entry per CDR3 protein. The sample records thousands of distinct CDR3 sequences, 9.8% being singletons. The sample was CD4+ T cells from synovial fluid. The receptors shown here come from a human donor with rheumatoid arthritis. Both conserved end residues are part of each CDR3. The D gene is left open where the match is weak. Clone size is shown for a subset of rows, as once, few, many or a class of expanded clone.

j_call: TRBJ2-5
v_call: TRBV11-1
clone_size: medium-sized
d_call: -
cdr3_length: 16
cdr3_nt: TGTGCCAGCAGCTTAGCGGACGTGAGTTCCCAAGAGACCCAGTACTTC
cdr3_aa: CASSLADVSSQETQYF

j_call: TRBJ1-6
v_call: TRBV6-1
clone_size: many
d_call: TRBD1
cdr3_length: 15
cdr3_nt: TGTGCCAGCAGTGACCGGGACAGGGATTATTCACCCCTCCACTTT
cdr3_aa: CASSDRDRDYSPLHF

j_call: TRBJ2-5
v_call: TRBV9
clone_size: medium-sized
d_call: -
cdr3_length: 14
cdr3_nt: TGTGCCAGCAGCGTATGGGACACCGAAGAGACCCAGTACTTC
cdr3_aa: CASSVWDTEETQYF

j_call: TRBJ2-1
v_call: TRBV20-1
clone_size: medium-sized
d_call: TRBD2
cdr3_length: 15
cdr3_nt: TGCAGTGCTAGCCGAACTAGCGGGGCCTACAATGAGCAGTTCTTC
cdr3_aa: CSASRTSGAYNEQFF

j_call: TRBJ2-7
v_call: TRBV3-1
clone_size: medium-sized
d_call: -
cdr3_length: 13
cdr3_nt: TGTGCCAGCAGCCTAGGGGGATCCTACGAGCAGTACTTC
cdr3_aa: CASSLGGSYEQYF

j_call: TRBJ2-3
v_call: TRBV2
clone_size: medium-sized
d_call: -
cdr3_length: 12
cdr3_nt: TGTGCCAGCAGTGGACGGGTTGATACGCAGTATTTT
cdr3_aa: CASSGRVDTQYF

j_call: TRBJ1-6
v_call: TRBV10-3
clone_size: many
d_call: TRBD1
cdr3_length: 15
cdr3_nt: TGTGCCATCAGCGGACAGGGTTCCGGGAATTCACCCCTCCACTTT
cdr3_aa: CAISGQGSGNSPLHF

j_call: TRBJ2-7
v_call: TRBV7-9
clone_size: medium-sized
d_call: TRBD1
cdr3_length: 14
cdr3_nt: TGTGCCAGCAGCCCGCCACAGGGGGCTGGCGAGCAGTACTTC
cdr3_aa: CASSPPQGAGEQYF

j_call: TRBJ2-2
v_call: TRBV5-1
clone_size: few
d_call: TRBD2
cdr3_length: 16
cdr3_nt: TGCGCCAGCAGCTCCGGGACTAGGTCGAACACCGGGGAGCTGTTTTTT
cdr3_aa: CASSSGTRSNTGELFF

j_call: TRBJ1-5
v_call: TRBV20-1
clone_size: medium-sized
d_call: TRBD1
cdr3_length: 14
cdr3_nt: TGCAGTGCTAGCGAGGGGGCAAACAATCAGCCCCAGCATTTT
cdr3_aa: CSASEGANNQPQHF

j_call: TRBJ2-5
v_call: TRBV20-1
clone_size: many
d_call: TRBD2
cdr3_length: 13
cdr3_nt: TGCAGGCCAGGGACTAGCGGGGAAGAGACCCAGTACTTC
cdr3_aa: CRPGTSGEETQYF

j_call: TRBJ2-7
v_call: TRBV4-2
clone_size: medium-sized
d_call: TRBD1
cdr3_length: 16
cdr3_nt: TGTGCCAGCAGCCAAGCTTACGGGACAGGGTTTTACGAGCAGTACTTC
cdr3_aa: CASSQAYGTGFYEQYF

j_call: TRBJ1-5
v_call: TRBV4-2
clone_size: medium-sized
d_call: TRBD1
cdr3_length: 15
cdr3_nt: TGTGCCAGCACGCCAAGTTCGGGACAGTTCCAGCCCCAGCATTTT
cdr3_aa: CASTPSSGQFQPQHF

j_call: TRBJ1-2
v_call: TRBV2
clone_size: few
d_call: -
cdr3_length: 12
cdr3_nt: TGTGCCAGCAGTGAAAGTGTTGGGGGCTACACCTTC
cdr3_aa: CASSESVGGYTF

j_call: TRBJ1-6
v_call: TRBV28
clone_size: -
d_call: TRBD1
cdr3_length: 17
cdr3_nt: TGTGCCAGCAGTTTATGGGACAGGGATGTCCGAGATTCACCCCTCCACTTT
cdr3_aa: CASSLWDRDVRDSPLHF

j_call: TRBJ2-3
v_call: TRBV6-5
clone_size: medium-sized
d_call: TRBD2
cdr3_length: 16
cdr3_nt: TGTGCCAGCAGTTCGACTAGCGGGCCCCACACAGATACGCAGTATTTT
cdr3_aa: CASSSTSGPHTDTQYF

j_call: TRBJ1-3
v_call: TRBV29-1
clone_size: -
d_call: -
cdr3_length: 14
cdr3_nt: TGCAGCGTTGAAGATCTCGGATCCTGGCCCTCCATATATTTT
cdr3_aa: CSVEDLGSWPSIYF

j_call: TRBJ2-1
v_call: TRBV4-2
clone_size: medium-sized
d_call: TRBD2
cdr3_length: 16
cdr3_nt: TGTGCCAGCAGCCAAACGTGGGGAGGGACCTACAATGAGCAGTTCTTC
cdr3_aa: CASSQTWGGTYNEQFF

j_call: TRBJ2-3
v_call: TRBV20-1
clone_size: medium-sized
d_call: TRBD1
cdr3_length: 13
cdr3_nt: TGCAGTGCGAGACTCACAGGGGGTGATACGCAGTATTTT
cdr3_aa: CSARLTGGDTQYF

j_call: TRBJ1-2
v_call: TRBV20-1
clone_size: medium-sized
d_call: -
cdr3_length: 13
cdr3_nt: TGCAGTGCTAGAGTGGGAGTCAGTGGTGGCTACACCTTC
cdr3_aa: CSARVGVSGGYTF

j_call: TRBJ2-3
v_call: TRBV7-2
clone_size: once
d_call: TRBD2
cdr3_length: 14
cdr3_nt: TGTGCCAGCACCCAGGGCAGCGGGGGAGATACGCAGTATTTT
cdr3_aa: CASTQGSGGDTQYF

j_call: TRBJ2-5
v_call: TRBV20-1
clone_size: medium-sized
d_call: -
cdr3_length: 12
cdr3_nt: TGCAGTGTTGGCGGGTACCAAGAGACCCAGTACTTC
cdr3_aa: CSVGGYQETQYF

j_call: TRBJ2-3
v_call: TRBV7-2
clone_size: many
d_call: TRBD2
cdr3_length: 15
cdr3_nt: TGTGCCAGCAGCCCCGCACTAGCGCTCACAGATACGCAGTATTTT
cdr3_aa: CASSPALALTDTQYF

j_call: TRBJ1-2
v_call: TRBV7-2
clone_size: many
d_call: TRBD1
cdr3_length: 21
cdr3_nt: TGTGCCAGCAGCCCAGGAGGGGGCAACCGGGACAGGGGGCGCATTGGCTATGGCTACACCTTC
cdr3_aa: CASSPGGGNRDRGRIGYGYTF

j_call: TRBJ2-3
v_call: TRBV2
clone_size: medium-sized
d_call: -
cdr3_length: 14
cdr3_nt: TGTGCCAGCAGTGCCGGGGCCATGTCAGATACGCAGTATTTT
cdr3_aa: CASSAGAMSDTQYF

j_call: TRBJ1-2
v_call: TRBV3-1
clone_size: medium-sized
d_call: -
cdr3_length: 13
cdr3_nt: TGTGCCAGCAGCCAAGGAAGCATCTATGGCTACACCTTC
cdr3_aa: CASSQGSIYGYTF

j_call: TRBJ2-1
v_call: TRBV20-1
clone_size: -
d_call: -
cdr3_length: 15
cdr3_nt: TGCAGTGCTCGACTCCCCAGGGGCCGGGTGGAAGAGCAGTTTTTC
cdr3_aa: CSARLPRGRVEEQFF

j_call: TRBJ1-5
v_call: TRBV4-2
clone_size: medium-sized
d_call: -
cdr3_length: 15
cdr3_nt: TGTGCCAGCAGCCAAACGGAGGATCAGAATCAGCCCCAGCATTTT
cdr3_aa: CASSQTEDQNQPQHF

j_call: TRBJ2-2
v_call: TRBV20-1
clone_size: -
d_call: TRBD1
cdr3_length: 14
cdr3_nt: TGCAGTGCTCAGGGACAGGGGAACACCGGGGAGCTGTTTTTT
cdr3_aa: CSAQGQGNTGELFF